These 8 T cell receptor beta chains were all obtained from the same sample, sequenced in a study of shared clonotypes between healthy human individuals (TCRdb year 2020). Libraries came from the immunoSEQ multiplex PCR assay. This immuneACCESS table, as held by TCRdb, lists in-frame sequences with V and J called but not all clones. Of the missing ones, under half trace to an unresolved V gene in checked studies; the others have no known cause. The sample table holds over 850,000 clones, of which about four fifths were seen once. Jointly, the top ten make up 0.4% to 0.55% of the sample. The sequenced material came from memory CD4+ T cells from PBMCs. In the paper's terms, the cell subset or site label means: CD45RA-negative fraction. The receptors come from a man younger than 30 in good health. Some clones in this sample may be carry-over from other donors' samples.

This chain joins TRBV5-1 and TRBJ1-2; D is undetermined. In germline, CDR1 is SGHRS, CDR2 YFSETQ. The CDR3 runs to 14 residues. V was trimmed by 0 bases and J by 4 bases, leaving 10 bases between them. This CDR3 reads CASSLDGEIYGYTF. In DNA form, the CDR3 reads TGCGCCAGCAGCTTGGATGGGGAGATCTATGGCTACACCTTC.

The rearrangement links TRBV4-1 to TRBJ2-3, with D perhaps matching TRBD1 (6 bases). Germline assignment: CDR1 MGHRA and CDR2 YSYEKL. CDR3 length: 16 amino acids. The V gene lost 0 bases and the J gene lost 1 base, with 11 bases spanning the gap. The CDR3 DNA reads TGCGCCAGCAGCCAAGATCTAAACAGGGGCACAGATACGCAGTATTTT. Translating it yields CASSQDLNRGTDTQYF.

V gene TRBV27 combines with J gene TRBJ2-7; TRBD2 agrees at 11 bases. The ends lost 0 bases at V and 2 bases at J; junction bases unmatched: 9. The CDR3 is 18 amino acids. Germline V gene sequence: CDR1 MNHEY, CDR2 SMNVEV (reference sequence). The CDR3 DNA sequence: TGTGCCAGCAGTTTATCGATCCGGACTAGCGGGTTAGCCTACGAGCAGTACTTC. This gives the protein CASSLSIRTSGLAYEQYF.

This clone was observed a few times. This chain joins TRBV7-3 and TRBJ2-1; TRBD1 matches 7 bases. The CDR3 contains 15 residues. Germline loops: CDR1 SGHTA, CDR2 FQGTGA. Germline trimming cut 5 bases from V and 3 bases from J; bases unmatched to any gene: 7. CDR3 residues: CASSRSTGIYNEQFF. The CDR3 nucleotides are TGTGCCAGCAGCCGTTCGACAGGGATCTACAATGAGCAGTTCTTC.

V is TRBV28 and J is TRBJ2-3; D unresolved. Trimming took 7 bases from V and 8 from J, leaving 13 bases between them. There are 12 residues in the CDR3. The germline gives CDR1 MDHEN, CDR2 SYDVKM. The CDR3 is CASTSFVGTQYF. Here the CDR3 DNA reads TGTGCCAGCACCTCATTCGTGGGTACGCAGTATTTT.

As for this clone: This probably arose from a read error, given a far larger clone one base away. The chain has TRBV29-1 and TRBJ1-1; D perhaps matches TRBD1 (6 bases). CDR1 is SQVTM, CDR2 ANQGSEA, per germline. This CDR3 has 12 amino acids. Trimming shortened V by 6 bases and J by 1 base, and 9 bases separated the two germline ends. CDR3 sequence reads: CSVVTGNTEAFF. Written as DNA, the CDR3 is TGCAGCGTCGTGACAGGGAACACTGAAGCTTTCTTT. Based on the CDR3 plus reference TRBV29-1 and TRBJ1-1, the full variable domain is SAVISQKPSRDICQRGTSLTIQCQVDSQVTMMFWYRQQPGQSLTLIATANQGSEATYESGFVIDKFPISRPNLTFSTLTVSNMSPEDSSIYLCSVVTGNTEAFFGQGTRLTVV.

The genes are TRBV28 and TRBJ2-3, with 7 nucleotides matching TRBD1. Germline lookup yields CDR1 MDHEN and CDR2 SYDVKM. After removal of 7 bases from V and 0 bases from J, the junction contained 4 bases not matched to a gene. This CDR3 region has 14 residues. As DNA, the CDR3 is TGTGCCAGCAAGGGACAGTTGAGCACAGATACGCAGTATTTT. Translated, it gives CASKGQLSTDTQYF.

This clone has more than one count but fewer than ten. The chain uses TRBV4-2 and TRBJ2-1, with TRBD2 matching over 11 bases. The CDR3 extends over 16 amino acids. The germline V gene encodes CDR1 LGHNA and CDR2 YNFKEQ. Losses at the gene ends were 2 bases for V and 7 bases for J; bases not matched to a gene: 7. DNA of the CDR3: TGTGCCAGCAGCCAAAAAACTAGCGGGAGTGGAAATGAGCAGTTCTTC. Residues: CASSQKTSGSGNEQFF.